The source of this TCR beta chain is a study of blood T cells in healthy people across ages (dated by TCRdb to between 2015 and 2016). Study-level background: In model experiments, template switching captured roughly one uniquely barcoded TCR beta cDNA molecule for every two T cells. The study measured age-related changes in TCR beta repertoire diversity using deep sequencing normalized with unique cDNA molecular identifiers. Four age groups were formed from the donors: young (average approximately 15 years), middle-aged (just under 40), aged (more than 55) and long-lived (around 80). Donors of different ages were randomly distributed across sequencing lanes to avoid experimental bias. For two donors (one aged 18 to 30 and one aged 80 or older), the study analyzed two additional independent replicas of 1 million unique cDNA reads from the same blood draw. The full study reports these points: The percentage of naive T cells measured by flow cytometry correlated strongly with observed TCR beta diversity. Bulk unsorted PBMC profiling prevented conclusive comparison of naive and antigen-experienced compartments. Estimates of total diversity from one million sequenced T cells were regarded as lower bounds and underestimates. Because the CMV infection status of the donors was unknown, age-related changes in expanded clonotypes may potentially have been confounded. Compared with the aged group, the long-lived group had more naive CD4+ T cells, fewer expanded clones and increased TCR diversity, a pattern suggesting age selection. As age increased, observed TCR beta diversity per million T cells dropped in a roughly linear way, and a significant reduction was already evident by age roughly 40.

Turning to this clonotype: Its antigen remains unidentified. Base-call qualities are not available, and no considerably larger clone is one nucleotide away.

Its CDR3 holds 17 amino acids, cysteine through phenylalanine. Only the CDR3 part of the read is kept: 51 bases, read in frame from the first base. In the germline V gene (reference sequence), CDR1 corresponds to DFQATT and CDR2 to SNEGSKA. V is reduced by 1 base and J by 4 bases, leaving a spacing of 17 bases between them. Systemically healthy Caucasian individuals from Russia, approximately 39 in total and aged about 6 to 100 years, were included as donors. Ten milliliters of peripheral blood were collected from each donor into EDTA-treated Vacutainer tubes. Ficoll-Paque density-gradient centrifugation was used to isolate PBMCs, with at least 7 million obtained per sample. Total RNA was extracted from PBMCs with Trizol reagent, with at least 5 micrograms obtained per sample. Naive CD45RAhigh/CD27high T cell percentages were measured by flow cytometry on a PBMC aliquot from every donor. Libraries were made using 5' RACE. These reads were obtained on an Illumina HiSeq 2500. The second PCR ran for roughly 7 to 12 cycles and used a J-beta primer mix along with a sample-barcoded 5' primer. A unique molecular identifier was introduced onto each TCR beta cDNA molecule by a template-switch 5' adaptor carrying 12 random nucleotides. At least 2.5 million CDR3-containing paired-end reads were obtained from each sample. First-strand cDNA was synthesized from all RNA with the Mint cDNA synthesis kit, primed by a TRBC-specific oligonucleotide. Following uracil-DNA glycosylase treatment, all cDNA underwent a first 18-cycle PCR with the universal primers M1SS and BC2_uni_R. Per the original workflow: Each sample was normalized by randomly selecting 1 million high-quality reads, each carrying a distinct molecular identifier. Instead of being binned into consensus sequences, reads with shared molecular identifiers were discarded. MiTCR, run with a Q25 quality threshold and the strictest error-elimination algorithm, handled CDR3 identification, clonotype clustering and error correction. A nonparametric unseen species model with Euler transformation was used to estimate lower-bound total TCR beta diversity. TCRdb trimmed public reads at Q25 via fastp, called clones via MiXCR and kept in-frame beta chains. Every distinct CDR3 protein forms one entry, paired with its most common genes and DNA. TCRdb, not the original authors, processed these V and J calls. The sample table lists about 730,000 distinct CDR3 sequences, roughly 43% of them with a count of one. The ten largest clones add up to more than 20% of the sample.

The receptor comes from a woman aged 60-70 years in good health. The chain is encoded by TRBV20-1 joined to TRBJ2-6, with the D gene call left open. Source material: blood. The base sequence is TGCAGTGCTAGAGTCAAAATTGGAGCAGAAGGGGCCAACGTCCTGACTTTC. Its translation is CSARVKIGAEGANVLTF.